This T cell receptor beta chain was sequenced for a study of somatic mutations in cytotoxic T cells in rheumatoid arthritis. Some clones are missing from TCRdb's copy, which holds only in-frame ones; the method was immunoSEQ multiplex PCR. The profile shows 20,000 to 25,000 clones, about 86% of them singletons. As for this clone: The antigen is undetermined. Since no conserved phenylalanine or tryptophan closes the CDR3, a read error is the likely cause. It is unclear where the CDR3 begins or ends on the DNA, so no DNA is shown, and the CDR3 is as TCRdb lists it.

The CDR3 is 13 residues long, ends included. Study observations and caveats: Comparison of CD8+ T-cell clonality between rheumatoid arthritis patients and age-matched healthy controls yielded no significant difference.

The sample taken for sequencing was CD8+ T cells sorted from blood. This clonotype was sampled from a woman aged 45 to 65 in good health. The chain combines TRBV21-1 with TRBJ2-7; the DNA was not used to check the table's D call, TRBD1. TRBV21-1 is recorded as a pseudogene. The CDR3 region is CASSAPGIGPGGL.